The 30 T cell receptor beta chains presented below share a single source sample, sequenced in a study of T-cell reconstitution after alpha-beta-depleted transplantation in children. For TCRbeta, the library was prepared with unique molecular identifiers. TCRdb independently ran MiXCR on the PCR reads; one entry per CDR3 protein. The table shows 130,000 to 150,000 distinct CDR3 sequences, with 8.8% occurring only once. Sequenced here: PBMCs, mostly from graft donor cells, sampled 180 days after TCRalphabeta/CD19-depleted stem cell transplant. The receptors here all came from a female patient younger than 10 who had a stem cell transplant for congenital amegakaryocytic thrombocytopenia, so the T cells may come from the graft donor.

This clonotype was seen many times. This sequence joins TRBV5-1 and TRBJ2-2, with a weak D call TRBD1 (6 bases). The CDR3 loop spans 14 amino acids. Germline CDR1 SGHRS, CDR2 YFSETQ. Between the trimmed V and J ends, which lost 10 bases and 1 base, there was a span of 14 bases. CDR3 DNA sequence: TGCGCCTGCCGGACAGCCATGAACACCGGGGAGCTGTTTTTT. It encodes CACRTAMNTGELFF.

About this clonotype: This may come from a read error, since a much larger clone is one base off. The chain links TRBV29-1 to TRBJ2-5, with 7 bases that match TRBD1. The CDR3 runs to 14 residues. The germline gives CDR1 SQVTM, CDR2 ANQGSEA. After removal of 4 bases from V and 5 bases from J, the junction contained 10 bases not matched to a gene. For the CDR3, the DNA is TGCAGCGTTGCTTTAGGGACAGTGTGGGAGACCCAGTACTTC. It encodes CSVALGTVWETQYF. The variable domain in full, with the rest retrieved from reference TRBV29-1 and TRBJ2-5, is SAVISQKPSRDICQRGTSLTIQCQVDSQVTMMFWYRQQPGQSLTLIATANQGSEATYESGFVIDKFPISRPNLTFSTLTVSNMSPEDSSIYLCSVALGTVWETQYFGPGTRLLVL.

This clonotype appeared many times. The V gene is TRBV5-1, the J gene TRBJ2-2; 11 positions agree with TRBD2. From germline, CDR1 is SGHRS and CDR2 YFSETQ. This CDR3 has 16 residues. V trimming: 3 bases; J trimming: 6 bases; junction bases outside the gene matches: 7. As DNA, the CDR3 is TGCGCCAGCAGCTCCCCTAGCGGGAGGATCCCCGGGGAGCTGTTTTTT. This encodes CASSSPSGRIPGELFF.

This clonotype was seen ten or more times. CDR3 residues: CASRTGTDTGELFF. In DNA form, the CDR3 reads TGTGCCAGCAGAACGGGGACTGACACCGGGGAGCTGTTTTTT. The chain combines TRBV28 with TRBJ2-2, with D possibly TRBD2 on 6 matching bases. The ends were cut back, 6 bases at V and 3 bases at J, with 11 bases in the middle. This CDR3 contains 14 residues. Germline V gene lookup returns CDR1 MDHEN and CDR2 SYDVKM.

This clonotype came up many times. This chain links TRBV5-1 with TRBJ2-7; tentative D call: TRBD2 (6 bases). This CDR3 is 14 amino acids long. Trimming cost V 0 bases and J 5 bases, with 12 bases left between them. CDR1 is SGHRS and CDR2 is YFSETQ in the germline V gene. DNA for the CDR3: TGCGCCAGCAGCTTGGGAGTAGCGGTCCACGAGCAGTACTTC. Translated: CASSLGVAVHEQYF.

V and J are TRBV20-1 and TRBJ2-5; no definite D call. V lost 1 base and J lost 1, with 10 bases in between. The CDR3 is 14 amino acids. Germline values: CDR1 DFQATT, CDR2 SNEGSKA (reference sequence). CDR3 region: CSARVDRVQETQYF. CDR3 DNA: TGCAGTGCTAGAGTCGACCGGGTCCAAGAGACCCAGTACTTC.

At least ten counts were recorded for this clonotype. The rearrangement links TRBV12-3 or TRBV12-4 to TRBJ2-1, with 8 bases fitting TRBD2. CDR3 length equals 13 residues. V lost 2 bases, J lost 7 bases, and 1 base stayed unmatched. The CDR3 loop reads CASSLRGGNEQFF. In nucleotides, the CDR3 is TGTGCCAGCAGTTTACGGGGGGGGAATGAGCAGTTCTTC.

This clonotype was counted ten times or more. The genes are TRBV28 and TRBJ2-3; D ambiguous. The CDR3 has 13 residues. V was clipped by 2 bases and J by 6 bases, with 9 bases between them. CDR1 and CDR2 from the germline V gene are MDHEN and SYDVKM. CDR3 coding DNA: TGTGCCAGCAGTTTACACTCGCGGGATACGCAGTATTTT. Translation gives CASSLHSRDTQYF. Combining the CDR3 with reference TRBV28 and TRBJ2-3 gives the whole variable domain DVKVTQSSRYLVKRTGEKVFLECVQDMDHENMFWYRQDPGLGLRLIYFSYDVKMKEKGDIPEGYSVSREKKERFSLILESASTNQTSMYLCASSLHSRDTQYFGPGTRLTVL.

This clonotype was recorded at least ten times. The rearrangement uses TRBV7-6 and TRBJ2-7; the D call may be TRBD1 or TRBD2 (5 bases each). The germline CDR1 and CDR2 sequences are SGHVS and FNYEAQ. Trimming removed 5 bases from V and 0 bases from J, with 11 bases in between. This CDR3 comprises 14 residues. CDR3 sequence: CASSPRGVSYEQYF. CDR3 nucleotides: TGTGCCAGCAGCCCCCGAGGGGTCTCCTACGAGCAGTACTTC.

This clonotype was detected ten times or more. CDR3 sequence (DNA): TGCGCCAGCAGCTTGGCTGTTCCTTTCAGGGAGTGGGACACTGAAGCTTTCTTT. This encodes CASSLAVPFREWDTEAFF. The chain joins TRBV5-1 to TRBJ1-1, with D maybe TRBD1 (5 bases). Germline-derived CDR1 and CDR2 are SGHRS and YFSETQ. The CDR3 totals 18 residues. V was trimmed by 0 bases and J by 3 bases, leaving 21 bases between them.

This clonotype was seen many times. The rearrangement links TRBV27 to TRBJ2-5, with 12 bases that match TRBD2. Per the germline V gene, CDR1 is MNHEY and CDR2 is SMNVEV (reference sequence). J lost 5 bases, V lost 10 bases, and 8 bases had no gene match. This CDR3 region has 14 residues. DNA of the CDR3: TGTGCCACCAAATGGACTAGCGGGACTGAGACCCAGTACTTC. Translation: CATKWTSGTETQYF.

This clonotype was counted a few times. The chain joins TRBV15 to TRBJ2-7, with 7 bases fitting TRBD1. J gave up 3 bases and V 3 bases, and 8 bases lay outside the gene matches. In germline, CDR1 is LNHNV, CDR2 YYDKDF (reference sequence). CDR3 length: 15 amino acids. This CDR3 reads CATSRSGDSGYEQYF. The CDR3 bases are TGTGCCACCAGCAGGTCCGGGGACAGCGGCTACGAGCAGTACTTC.

The chain carries TRBV7-2 and TRBJ2-1, with TRBD2 matching 13 bases. The CDR3 extends over 17 amino acids. Germline CDR1 SGHTA, CDR2 FQGNSA. V lost 5 bases to trimming and J lost 7 bases; unmatched junction nucleotides: 11. DNA of the CDR3: TGTGCCAGCAGCCTCGGACTAGCGGGGGCCCCAGGGAATGAGCAGTTCTTC. It codes for CASSLGLAGAPGNEQFF.

The chain is built from TRBV5-1 and TRBJ1-6, with D perhaps matching TRBD1 (5 bases). The germline V gene encodes CDR1 SGHRS and CDR2 YFSETQ. Trimming pared 6 bases from V and 6 bases from J, leaving 16 bases between. This CDR3 spans 15 amino acids. CDR3 sequence reads: CASTPAGVGNSPLHF. The DNA of the CDR3 is TGCGCCAGCACACCGGCGGGGGTGGGTAATTCACCCCTCCACTTT.

The sample holds many counts of this clonotype. The chain recombines TRBV6-6 with TRBJ1-5, with no clear D. There are 13 residues in the CDR3. V lost 8 bases and J 0 bases, leaving 8 bases between the germline ends. Germline lookup yields CDR1 MNHNY and CDR2 SVGAGI (reference sequence). CDR3 DNA sequence: TGTGCCAGCCGGGGTTATAGCAATCAGCCCCAGCATTTT. Protein product: CASRGYSNQPQHF.

The V call is TRBV7-2, the J call TRBJ2-2; 9 bases agree with TRBD2. The CDR3 length is 14 residues. Germline values: CDR1 SGHTA, CDR2 FQGNSA. The ends lost 6 bases at V and 10 bases at J; junction bases unmatched: 9. DNA for the CDR3: TGTGCCAGCAGGCGACTAGCGGCCCTGGAGGAGCTGTTTTTT. Amino acid sequence: CASRRLAALEELFF.

This clonotype was observed at least ten times. The chain has TRBV12-3 or TRBV12-4 and TRBJ2-3; no definite D call. V lost 4 bases and J lost 2, with 7 bases in between. The CDR3 covers 13 residues. The CDR3 here is CASSSTSTDTQYF. CDR3 nucleotide sequence: TGTGCCAGCAGTTCCACCTCCACAGATACGCAGTATTTT.

The genes are TRBV30 and TRBJ1-6; maybe TRBD1 (5 bases). This CDR3 is 15 amino acids long. From germline, CDR1 is GTSNPN and CDR2 SVGIG (reference sequence). Trimming shortened V by 7 bases and J by 6 bases, and 19 bases separated the two germline ends. CDR3 region: CASTRYGGPNSPLHF. CDR3 nucleotides: TGTGCCTCGACACGGTATGGGGGACCTAATTCACCCCTCCACTTT.

Only a few counts were recorded for this clonotype. This chain joins TRBV29-1 and TRBJ2-1; the match to TRBD2 covers 7 bases. With V trimmed by 5 bases and J by 4 bases, 26 bases remained unmatched. The CDR3 length is 20 residues. Germline CDR1 reads SQVTM; CDR2 reads ANQGSEA. The chain's CDR3 is CSVPVVVGIVREGRYNEQFF. For the CDR3, the DNA is TGCAGCGTTCCCGTCGTCGTGGGTATCGTGAGGGAGGGCCGTTACAATGAGCAGTTCTTC.

V is TRBV20-1 and J is TRBJ1-1; no firm D call. The CDR3 consists of 16 residues. V gave up 0 bases and J gave up 0 bases, with 14 bases separating them. Germline loops: CDR1 DFQATT, CDR2 SNEGSKA (reference sequence). CDR3 sequence reads: CSARDLLNKLNTEAFF. The CDR3 DNA is TGCAGTGCTAGAGATCTTCTTAACAAATTGAACACTGAAGCTTTCTTT.

This rearrangement joins TRBV3-1 to TRBJ2-1, with D perhaps TRBD2 (5 bases). Germline V gene lookup returns CDR1 LGHDT and CDR2 YNNKEL (reference sequence). This CDR3 is 14 amino acids long. The ends were cut back, 1 base at V and 9 bases at J, with 13 bases in the middle. In nucleotides, the CDR3 is TGTGCCAGCAGCCAAGGAGGAACAGAGGGTGAGCAGTTCTTC. This translates into CASSQGGTEGEQFF.

This clonotype came up many times. The V and J genes are TRBV20-1 and TRBJ2-1, with D tentatively TRBD2 (5 bases). Trimming removed 6 bases at V and 7 bases at J, with 10 bases between. The CDR3 extends over 11 amino acids. From germline, CDR1 is DFQATT and CDR2 SNEGSKA (reference sequence). CDR3 bases: TGCAGTGCCCAACTAGAGAATGAGCAGTTCTTC. Protein: CSAQLENEQFF.

There are many counts of this clonotype. The chain joins TRBV6-1 to TRBJ2-3, with a tentative D call TRBD1 (6 bases). CDR3 length: 14 residues. With 4 bases removed from V and 1 base from J, the gap between germline ends came to 9 bases. Germline CDR1 and CDR2: MNHNS and SASEGT. Written as DNA, the CDR3 is TGTGCCAGCAGTGGAAAGGGGGGCACAGATACGCAGTATTTT. Residues: CASSGKGGTDTQYF.

This clonotype has a handful of counts. This chain's CDR3 is CASSLGGRVDQETQYF. DNA of the CDR3: TGCGCCAGCAGCCTGGGGGGCAGGGTGGACCAAGAGACCCAGTACTTC. This chain uses TRBV5-1 with TRBJ2-5; TRBD1 or TRBD2 may be the D gene (6 bases each). Germline V gene sequence: CDR1 SGHRS, CDR2 YFSETQ. CDR3 size: 16 residues. Trimming removed 4 bases from V and 0 bases from J, with 16 bases in between.

This clonotype was observed many times. J is TRBJ2-3 and V is TRBV6-5; TRBD1 is a possible D gene (5 bases). Germline values: CDR1 MNHEY, CDR2 SVGAGI. The length of the CDR3 is 13 residues. The V and J ends lost 2 bases and 5 bases respectively, with 8 bases between them. The DNA of the CDR3 is TGTGCCAGCAGTTACACCAGGGTAGATACGCAGTATTTT. Encoded protein: CASSYTRVDTQYF.

Ten or more counts support this clonotype. The gene calls are TRBV20-1 and TRBJ1-2, with 8 bases lining up with TRBD1. In germline, CDR1 is DFQATT, CDR2 SNEGSKA (reference sequence). The CDR3 spans 14 residues. V lost 6 bases to trimming and J lost 0 bases; unmatched junction nucleotides: 6. CDR3 amino acids: CSASGTGANYGYTF. The CDR3 coding sequence is TGCAGTGCGAGTGGGACAGGTGCTAACTATGGCTACACCTTC.

In regard to this clonotype: A single base separates this from a much larger clone, so it may be a read error. This chain joins TRBV5-1 and TRBJ2-7, with D possibly being TRBD1 (5 bases). Trimming removed 4 bases from V and 0 bases from J, with 14 bases in between. The germline V gene encodes CDR1 SGHRS and CDR2 YFSETQ. The CDR3 contains 15 residues. The CDR3 loop reads CASSKDIPSSYEQYF. The DNA of the CDR3 is TGCGCCAGCAGCAAGGACATCCCTAGCTCCTACGAGCAGTACTTC.

The gene calls are TRBV5-1 and TRBJ2-7, with 12 bases lining up with TRBD2. This CDR3 is built from 16 residues. CDR1 SGHRS and CDR2 YFSETQ come from the germline V gene. The V gene end was trimmed by 0 bases and the J gene end by 11 bases; junction bases not matched to a gene: 12. CDR3 in DNA: TGCGCCAGCAGCTTGGCCGGGACTAGCGGGCCCACGAGGGAGTACTTC. This translates into CASSLAGTSGPTREYF. Variable domain in full (rest from reference TRBV5-1 and TRBJ2-7): KAGVTQTPRYLIKTRGQQVTLSCSPISGHRSVSWYQQTPGQGLQFLFEYFSETQRNKGNFPGRFSGRQFSNSRSEMNVSTLELGDSALYLCASSLAGTSGPTREYFGPGTRLTVT.

This clonotype has at least ten counts. The genes are TRBV5-6 and TRBJ2-1; 7 positions agree with TRBD1. Per germline, CDR1 SGHDT and CDR2 YYEEEE. V trimming: 0 bases; J trimming: 3 bases; junction bases outside the gene matches: 3. The length of the CDR3 is 15 residues. DNA of the CDR3: TGTGCCAGCAGCTTGGGAGGACAGGACTACAATGAGCAGTTCTTC. It specifies CASSLGGQDYNEQFF.

Only a few counts were recorded for this clonotype. This chain links TRBV7-9 with TRBJ2-7; no reliable D call. CDR3 size: 15 residues. CDR1 and CDR2 (germline): SEHNR, FQNEAQ (reference sequence). Trimming pared 1 base from V and 2 bases from J, leaving 12 bases between. The CDR3 reads CASSLVSKAPYEQYF. In nucleotides, the CDR3 is TGTGCCAGCAGCTTAGTATCGAAGGCCCCCTACGAGCAGTACTTC.